This record concerns one TCR beta chain sequence. Its antigen remains unidentified. One end of the junction varies from germline; a read error may be responsible. Reading the germline V gene gives CDR1 SNHLY and CDR2 FYNNEI. Measured from the cysteine to the phenylalanine, the CDR3 is 13 residues long. CDR3 DNA is the only sequence kept; it has 39 bases, read in frame from the first base. This sample was taken from a study of breast tumors, draining lymph nodes, adjacent tissues (dated by TCRdb to the mid-2010s). In terms of the full investigation: The study compared TCR beta repertoires across tumor, adjacent nontumor tissue and axillary lymph nodes from breast cancer patients. In human breast cancer, the study set out to evaluate how tumor, surrounding tissue and draining lymph node repertoires relate to one another and whether T cells may move between these sites.

The reads were generated on an Illumina HiSeq 2000. Multiplex PCR amplification was used to generate the TCR beta chain libraries. The amplified TCR beta chain products were analyzed by high-throughput sequencing. The public reads were run again by TCRdb, first through fastp at Q25 and then through MiXCR, and only productive beta chains were kept. Rows with a matching CDR3 protein are joined into one entry that keeps the most common DNA and genes. The sample table contains 66,000 or so distinct CDR3 sequences; only one count was recorded for around two fifths of them. Over 7.5% of the sample is taken by the ten largest. The study at large found these results: The data were considered consistent with the idea that most tumor T cells come from the lymph node and then expand in tumor tissue. The study presented the conclusion that tumor T cells originate in lymph nodes as consistent with a hypothesis, not as something directly demonstrated. T-cell repertoire diversity in tumors was found to be lower than in lymph nodes but higher than in nontumor tissue, and preferential V and J gene usage was observed. Tumor and nontumor tissue repertoires were significantly more similar in luminal-like than in basal-like breast cancer.

The sequence was obtained from a female donor with breast cancer. Some clones in this sample may be carry-over from other donors' samples. The chain links TRBV2 with TRBJ1-5; TRBD1 is a possible D gene, resting on 5 matching bases. Specimen: breast tumor tissue. The bases are TGTGCCAGCAGCCTATCTGACAGTCAGCCCCAGCACTTT. Translated, it gives CASSLSDSQPQHF.